The rows below give T cell receptor beta chains drawn from one sample of a study of T-cell reconstitution after alpha-beta-depleted transplantation in children. TCRdb ran MiXCR on the PCR reads and lists one entry per CDR3 protein. The sample yields 250,000 to 300,000 distinct CDR3 sequences, around a tenth seen once. Here the sequenced sample was peripheral blood, taken 180 days after TCRalphabeta/CD19-depleted stem cell transplant. These receptors all come from a male patient between 2 and 10 years old who had a stem cell transplant for chronic granulomatous disease, so the T cells may come from the graft donor. CDR3s include the opening cysteine and the closing phenylalanine or tryptophan. Fields, in order: J gene, D gene, clone size, V gene, CDR3 DNA, CDR3 protein. A D gene is named only where the DNA matches it firmly. Expanded clones are given a class, and other clones once, few, many or no size at all.

J gene: TRBJ2-7
D gene: TRBD2
clone size: many
V gene: TRBV7-3
CDR3 DNA: TGTGCCAGCAGCCTAACGGGACTAGCGGACAGTTCCTACGAGCAGTACTTC
CDR3 protein: CASSLTGLADSSYEQYF

J gene: TRBJ2-3
D gene: .
clone size: .
V gene: TRBV4-1
CDR3 DNA: TGCGCCAGCAGCCAAGCTTTTGGATGTGACACGCAGTATTTT
CDR3 protein: CASSQAFGCDTQYF

J gene: TRBJ2-7
D gene: TRBD1
clone size: few
V gene: TRBV3-1
CDR3 DNA: TGTGCCAGCAGCCATGGGCCCAGGGGGCACGAGCAGTACTTC
CDR3 protein: CASSHGPRGHEQYF

J gene: TRBJ2-7
D gene: .
clone size: many
V gene: TRBV7-6
CDR3 DNA: TGTGCCAGCAGCTTAGTAAAAAGCCACTCCTACGAGCAGTACTTC
CDR3 protein: CASSLVKSHSYEQYF

J gene: TRBJ2-1
D gene: .
clone size: many
V gene: TRBV11-2
CDR3 DNA: TGTGCCAGCAGCTTAGTTCTCGATGGCTTTATACAGTTCTTC
CDR3 protein: CASSLVLDGFIQFF

J gene: TRBJ2-2
D gene: .
clone size: .
V gene: TRBV19
CDR3 DNA: TGTGCCAGTAGTCCGTGGACGACGAACACCGGGGAGCTGTTTTTT
CDR3 protein: CASSPWTTNTGELFF

J gene: TRBJ2-7
D gene: .
clone size: many
V gene: TRBV9
CDR3 DNA: TGTGCCAGCAGCGTAACGGGGTTATCCGAGCAGTACTTC
CDR3 protein: CASSVTGLSEQYF

J gene: TRBJ1-2
D gene: .
clone size: many
V gene: TRBV7-2
CDR3 DNA: TGTGCCAGCAGCTATAGCCCGGGGGATGGCTACACCTTC
CDR3 protein: CASSYSPGDGYTF

J gene: TRBJ2-7
D gene: .
clone size: many
V gene: TRBV5-5
CDR3 DNA: TGTGCCAGCAGCTTCACCCGGCAGGTTAAGGCCTACGAGCAGTACTTC
CDR3 protein: CASSFTRQVKAYEQYF

J gene: TRBJ1-2
D gene: .
clone size: many
V gene: TRBV4-3
CDR3 DNA: TGCGCCAGCAGCCAAGCTGGGGCGGGCCAAGGGGCCGGCTACACCTTC
CDR3 protein: CASSQAGAGQGAGYTF

J gene: TRBJ2-7
D gene: TRBD2
clone size: few
V gene: TRBV18
CDR3 DNA: TGTGCCAGCTCACCACCAGCGGGATCCTACGAGCAGTACTTC
CDR3 protein: CASSPPAGSYEQYF

J gene: TRBJ2-5
D gene: .
clone size: many
V gene: TRBV20-1
CDR3 DNA: TGCAGTGCTAGAGTCTGGCAAGAGACCCAGTACTTC
CDR3 protein: CSARVWQETQYF

J gene: TRBJ2-5
D gene: .
clone size: few
V gene: TRBV19
CDR3 DNA: TGTGCCAGTAGTTTCTCCAAGTACCAAGAGACCCAGTACTTC
CDR3 protein: CASSFSKYQETQYF

J gene: TRBJ1-5
D gene: .
clone size: many
V gene: TRBV18
CDR3 DNA: TGTGCCAGCTCACCAAGCCAGGGCAATCAGCCCCAGCATTTT
CDR3 protein: CASSPSQGNQPQHF

J gene: TRBJ2-1
D gene: TRBD2
clone size: many
V gene: TRBV27
CDR3 DNA: TGTGCCAGCAGTCCAACCCGACTAGCGGGGATAGGGCAGTTCTTC
CDR3 protein: CASSPTRLAGIGQFF

J gene: TRBJ2-1
D gene: TRBD2
clone size: many
V gene: TRBV28
CDR3 DNA: TGTGCCAGCAGAATACGGACTAGCGGGGACTACAATGAGCAGTTCTTC
CDR3 protein: CASRIRTSGDYNEQFF

J gene: TRBJ2-1
D gene: .
clone size: once
V gene: TRBV3-1
CDR3 DNA: TGTGCCAGCAGCCAAGAGGAGAGTATTAGTGAGCAGTTCTTC
CDR3 protein: CASSQEESISEQFF